This T cell receptor beta chain was found in a study of graft-versus-host responses after intestinal transplantation. As for the study in general: Transplants were multivisceral, liver-intestinal, or isolated intestinal.

V lost 7 bases and J 3 bases, leaving 18 bases between the germline ends. CDR3 length: 15 residues. Germline V gene lookup returns CDR1 LGHNA and CDR2 YNFKEQ. About this clone itself: The antigen is unknown.

The table came from immunoSEQ multiplex PCR; TCRdb's copy has only in-frame clones and leaves some out. The sample has some 120,000 clones; around nine tenths are singletons. The chain is built from TRBV4-2 and TRBJ1-1, with D unclear. The sequence was collected from a human donor who received an intestinal transplant. Specimen: unstimulated CD4+ T cells sorted from spleen or lymph node cells, collected before intestinal transplant. The CDR3: CASILGSGPDTEAFF. CDR3 nucleotides: TGTGCCAGCATATTAGGTTCGGGTCCCGACACTGAAGCTTTCTTT.